The 19 T cell receptor beta chains listed next were all sequenced from one sample in a study of metastatic and nonmetastatic thyroid tumors. TCRdb used MiXCR to call clones anew from the PCR reads. Of about 39,000 clones in the sample, roughly 19% were seen once. Prior to thyroid surgery, none of the patients had received any treatment. Input material: blood. The receptors stem from a female donor with papillary thyroid cancer or a benign thyroid nodule (not recorded which). Some clones in this sample may be carry-over from other donors' samples.

Remarks on this clone: A much more abundant neighbour one base away suggests this may be a read error. This specimen includes other DNA sequences encoding the same CDR3. The V call is TRBV5-4, the J call TRBJ2-7; TRBD2 aligns across 8 bases. CDR1 and CDR2 from the germline V gene are SGHNT and YYREEE (reference sequence). This CDR3 is 12 amino acids long. The V and J ends lost 1 base and 10 bases, in that order; junction bases with no gene match: 4. CDR3 nucleotides: TGTGCCAGCAGCTTGCTAGCGGGCCCTCAGTACTTC. Translating it yields CASSLLAGPQYF.

The chain couples TRBV20-1 to TRBJ1-5; unclear D gene. This CDR3 contains 14 residues. V lost 5 bases and J lost 4, with 15 bases in between. Per the germline V gene, CDR1 is DFQATT and CDR2 is SNEGSKA (reference sequence). The CDR3 nucleotides are TGCAGTGCTCGAACTGGGCAGTTAAATCAGCCCCAGCATTTT. It translates to CSARTGQLNQPQHF.

The CDR3 DNA is TGTGCCAGCGGCTACGACCGAGAGACCCAGTACTTC. Encoded protein: CASGYDRETQYF. The genes are TRBV2 and TRBJ2-5; no definite D call. The CDR3 is made up of 12 amino acids. V gave up 8 bases and J gave up 4 bases, with 11 bases separating them. Germline V gene data show CDR1 as SNHLY and CDR2 as FYNNEI.

This clone qualifies as medium-sized. The chain has TRBV6-1 and TRBJ1-2, with TRBD1 matching 9 bases. CDR1 is MNHNS and CDR2 is SASEGT in the germline V gene. Trimming removed 4 bases from V and 5 bases from J; junction bases left unmatched: 5. The CDR3 sequence is 14 residues long. The CDR3, as DNA: TGTGCCAGCAGTGTAGCGGACAGGGGATATGGCTACACCTTC. This gives the protein CASSVADRGYGYTF.

This clone has a count of ten or more. V usage is TRBV20-1 and J usage is TRBJ2-7, with 7 bases identical to TRBD2. CDR3 length equals 13 residues. Trimming removed 6 bases from V and 4 bases from J; junction bases left unmatched: 9. The V gene's germline CDR1 is DFQATT and CDR2 SNEGSKA (reference sequence). The CDR3 DNA follows: TGCAGTGCACTCCGTTGGCGGGGGTACGAGCAGTACTTC. It specifies CSALRWRGYEQYF.

This clone is categorized as medium-sized (0.01 to 0.1%). The rearrangement joins TRBV20-1 to TRBJ2-7, with D unclear. The V gene lost 1 base and the J gene lost 2 bases, with 9 bases spanning the gap. CDR1 and CDR2 (germline): DFQATT, SNEGSKA (reference sequence). This CDR3 is 13 amino acids long. The CDR3 sequence is CSARGPVTYEQYF. The CDR3 region has the DNA TGCAGTGCTAGAGGCCCCGTAACCTACGAGCAGTACTTC.

This clone was seen repeatedly, ten times or more. The chain links TRBV7-9 to TRBJ1-2; 9 bases are shared with TRBD1. This CDR3 is 13 amino acids long. Trimming removed 1 base from V and 8 bases from J; junction bases left unmatched: 2. Germline-derived CDR1 and CDR2 are SEHNR and FQNEAQ (reference sequence). The CDR3 nucleotides are TGTGCCAGCAGCTTAGGGGACAGGGACGGCTACACCTTC. Its translation is CASSLGDRDGYTF. Looking up the rest from reference TRBV7-9 and TRBJ1-2 gives the full variable domain: DTGVSQNPRHKITKRGQNVTFRCDPISEHNRLYWYRQTLGQGPEFLTYFQNEAQLEKSRLLSDRFSAERPKGSFSTLEIQRTEQGDSAMYLCASSLGDRDGYTFGSGTRLTVV.

This clone was found a few times. A much larger clone lies one base from this, so it may be a read error. This chain uses TRBV5-8 with TRBJ2-7, with 12 positions matching TRBD2. Trimming removed 5 bases from V and 2 bases from J; junction bases left unmatched: 5. The CDR3 length is 15 residues. Germline CDR1 reads SGHTS; CDR2 reads YDEGEE. In DNA, the CDR3 is TGTGCCAGCAGGCAGACTAGCGGGAGTCCCTACGAGCAGTACTTC. Protein sequence: CASRQTSGSPYEQYF. Full variable domain (rest looked up from reference TRBV5-8 and TRBJ2-7): EAGVTQSPTHLIKTRGQQATLRCSPISGHTSVYWYQQALGLGLQFLLWYDEGEERNRGNFPPRFSGRQFPNYSSELNVNALELEDSALYLCASRQTSGSPYEQYFGPGTRLTVT.

This clone has a count of ten or more. The V gene is TRBV7-9, the J gene TRBJ2-5, with D perhaps TRBD2 (5 bases). Trimming shortened V by 4 bases and J by 5 bases, and 14 bases separated the two germline ends. The CDR3 extends over 14 amino acids. The germline V gene has CDR1 SEHNR and CDR2 FQNEAQ (reference sequence). CDR3: CASSSTGSMETQYF. CDR3 DNA sequence: TGTGCCAGCAGCTCTACGGGATCCATGGAGACCCAGTACTTC.

This clone was counted many times. This chain links TRBV29-1 with TRBJ2-1; no clear D gene. The CDR3 is made up of 13 amino acids. The V and J ends lost 3 bases and 6 bases respectively, with 12 bases between them. Germline lookup yields CDR1 SQVTM and CDR2 ANQGSEA. CDR3 in DNA: TGCAGCGTTGAGGGAAGCGTGGCCAATGAGCAGTTCTTC. This gives the protein CSVEGSVANEQFF.

This clone was counted only a few times. The junction shows a germline mismatch at one end, possibly a read error. This chain joins TRBV6-1 and TRBJ2-6; D gene unclear. CDR1 is MNHNS, CDR2 SASEGT, per germline. This CDR3 spans 15 amino acids. The CDR3 protein is CASSCHRSVANVLTF. CDR3 DNA: TGTGCCAGCAGTTGCCATCGCTCTGTGGCCAACGTCCTGACTTTC.

With respect to this clone: A much larger clonotype is one base distant, so this may be a read error. Other DNA variants within this sample encode the same CDR3. The rearrangement uses TRBV20-1 and TRBJ1-5, with D tentatively TRBD1 (6 bases). Germline V gene lookup returns CDR1 DFQATT and CDR2 SNEGSKA (reference sequence). This CDR3 region has 15 residues. Trimming stripped 0 bases from V and 4 bases from J, with 13 bases between. CDR3 residues: CSARDTGGLNQPQHF. In nucleotides, the CDR3 is TGCAGTGCTAGAGATACGGGGGGGCTGAATCAGCCCCAGCATTTT.

At least ten counts were recorded for this clone. The chain links TRBV6-1 to TRBJ1-4; no firm D call. Trimming stripped 5 bases from V and 8 bases from J, with 12 bases between. Germline V CDR1 and CDR2: MNHNS, SASEGT. The CDR3 covers 13 residues. CDR3 residues: CASSLADREKLFF. CDR3 nucleotides: TGTGCCAGCAGTTTGGCAGATCGCGAAAAACTGTTTTTT.

The chain is built from TRBV28 and TRBJ2-1, with D perhaps matching TRBD1 or TRBD2 (5 bases each). CDR1 is MDHEN, CDR2 SYDVKM, per germline. This CDR3 spans 15 amino acids. The V end lost 7 bases, the J end lost 8 bases, and 21 bases lay between the germline ends. CDR3 protein: CASTSRCPSGHEQFF. The CDR3 DNA reads as TGTGCCAGCACCTCGAGGTGTCCTTCGGGACATGAGCAGTTCTTC.

This clone was counted ten times or more. J is TRBJ2-3 and V is TRBV5-1; D may match TRBD1 or TRBD2 (5 bases each). The CDR3 spans 14 residues. Trimming removed 4 bases from V and 0 bases from J, with 9 bases in between. Per the germline V gene, CDR1 is SGHRS and CDR2 is YFSETQ. This CDR3 reads CASSRWDSTDTQYF. CDR3 nucleotide sequence: TGCGCCAGCAGCCGTTGGGACAGCACAGATACGCAGTATTTT.

As concerns this clone: With a much larger clone just one base away, this may be a read error. This chain uses TRBV6-5 with TRBJ2-5, with a weak D call TRBD2 (5 bases). The CDR3 is 12 amino acids. V was pared by 6 bases and J by 8 bases, with 13 bases between. CDR1 and CDR2 from the germline V gene are MNHEY and SVGAGI. As DNA, the CDR3 is TGTGCCAGCAGCCCTCCCGGGGATACCCAGTACTTC. This gives the protein CASSPPGDTQYF.

In this sample, this clone is medium-sized. This chain connects TRBV12-3 or TRBV12-4 to TRBJ1-6; TRBD1 matches at 7 bases. The CDR3 has 18 residues. Unmatched junction bases numbered 15, after V lost 6 bases and J lost 4 bases. The CDR3 region has the DNA TGTGCCAGCAGATCGGCAGGGGGATTATTTCGGTATAATTCACCCCTCCACTTT. This codes for CASRSAGGLFRYNSPLHF.

This clone was counted many times. The chain has TRBV10-3 and TRBJ2-1; weak D call: TRBD1 (6 bases). The V gene's germline CDR1 is ENHRY and CDR2 SYGVKD. This CDR3 contains 11 residues. The ends were cut back, 10 bases at V and 8 bases at J, with 12 bases in the middle. CDR3 in amino acids: CATQGNDEQFF. CDR3 bases: TGTGCCACACAGGGAAACGATGAGCAGTTCTTC.

There are many counts of this clone. The chain links TRBV5-1 to TRBJ2-5; 16 bases line up with TRBD2. V gave up 4 bases and J gave up 5 bases; unmatched junction bases: 5. Germline CDR1 reads SGHRS; CDR2 reads YFSETQ. CDR3 length: 16 amino acids. The CDR3, as DNA: TGCGCCAGCAGCACGGGACTAGCGGGAGGGTTGGAGACCCAGTACTTC. The encoded protein is CASSTGLAGGLETQYF.